The 32 T cell receptor beta chains presented below share a single source sample, sequenced in a study of blood T cell repertoires in COVID-19. Here immunoSEQ multiplex PCR was the method, and the copy in TCRdb shows in-frame clones only, minus some. Of 260,000 or so clones listed, 88% were seen once; the top ten hold about 8.5%. The sequenced sample was peripheral blood. Receptor source: a man between 18 and 35 years old with active or convalescent COVID-19.

The CDR3 nucleotides are TGTGCCAGCGTGGAAGGACAGGGGCGTGAAAAACTGTTTTTT. Its translation is CASVEGQGREKLFF. The chain carries TRBV6-6 and TRBJ1-4, with TRBD1 identical over 9 bases. After removal of 8 bases from V and 7 bases from J, the junction contained 8 bases not matched to a gene. The CDR3 spans 14 residues. Germline CDR1 is MNHNY and CDR2 is SVGAGI (reference sequence).

This sequence joins TRBV5-8 and TRBJ1-5, with D tentatively TRBD1 (5 bases). The CDR3 covers 18 residues. V gave up 3 bases and J gave up 4 bases, with 23 bases separating them. Germline-derived CDR1 and CDR2 are SGHTS and YDEGEE. CDR3 amino acids: CASSWGGTKRQLNQPQHF. DNA of the CDR3: TGTGCCAGCAGCTGGGGGGGGACCAAAAGACAGCTTAATCAGCCCCAGCATTTT.

The rearrangement links TRBV5-1 to TRBJ2-7; D uncertain. V lost 5 bases to trimming and J lost 3 bases, with 12 bases between them. The CDR3 contains 13 residues. Per the germline V gene, CDR1 is SGHRS and CDR2 is YFSETQ. CDR3 region: CASSTDPYYEQYF. The CDR3 DNA reads TGCGCCAGCAGTACAGACCCTTACTACGAGCAGTACTTC.

V usage is TRBV6-5 and J usage is TRBJ1-5; TRBD1 matches 7 bases. The junction had 5 bases not matched to a gene; V was cut back by 6 bases and J by 6 bases. The CDR3 contains 13 residues. Germline lookup yields CDR1 MNHEY and CDR2 SVGAGI. The CDR3 is CASSQGVGQPQHF. The CDR3 nucleotides read TGTGCCAGCAGCCAGGGGGTGGGTCAGCCCCAGCATTTT.

The chain is built from TRBV19 and TRBJ1-2; D is uncertain. Germline CDR1 LNHDA, CDR2 SQIVND (reference sequence). Trimming pared 5 bases from V and 1 base from J, leaving 11 bases between. The CDR3 length is 14 residues. The CDR3 loop reads CASSPSGINYGYTF. The CDR3 DNA is TGTGCCAGTAGTCCCTCCGGGATTAACTATGGCTACACCTTC.

The V gene is TRBV19, the J gene TRBJ1-1; D is ambiguous. V lost 3 bases to trimming and J lost 7 bases, with 9 bases between them. Germline-derived CDR1 and CDR2 are LNHDA and SQIVND (reference sequence). The CDR3 totals 12 residues. In DNA, the CDR3 is TGTGCCAGTAGTATCGGAGGGCTTGAAGCTTTCTTT. This encodes CASSIGGLEAFF. Drawing the rest from reference TRBV19 and TRBJ1-1, the complete variable domain is DGGITQSPKYLFRKEGQNVTLSCEQNLNHDAMYWYRQDPGQGLRLIYYSQIVNDFQKGDIAEGYSVSREKKESFPLTVTSAQKNPTAFYLCASSIGGLEAFFGQGTRLTVV.

The V call is TRBV9, the J call TRBJ1-1, with D tentatively TRBD1 (5 bases). V gave up 1 base and J gave up 0 bases, with 10 bases separating them. The CDR3 totals 15 residues. The germline gives CDR1 SGDLS, CDR2 YYNGEE. CDR3 residues: CASSVSGHMNTEAFF. The CDR3 DNA is TGTGCCAGCAGCGTATCAGGACACATGAACACTGAAGCTTTCTTT. Supplemented by reference TRBV9 and TRBJ1-1, the full variable domain reads DSGVTQTPKHLITATGQRVTLRCSPRSGDLSVYWYQQSLDQGLQFLIQYYNGEERAKGNILERFSAQQFPDLHSELNLSSLELGDSALYFCASSVSGHMNTEAFFGQGTRLTVV.

J is TRBJ1-2 and V is TRBV27; a weak D match, TRBD1 (5 bases). Trimming cost V 7 bases and J 4 bases, with 16 bases left between them. The CDR3 spans 14 residues. CDR1 is MNHEY, CDR2 SMNVEV, per germline (reference sequence). The CDR3 bases are TGTGCCAGCAAAGAAGTGGGGGGGATCTATGGCTACACCTTC. It is translated as CASKEVGGIYGYTF.

The V gene is TRBV7-2, the J gene TRBJ1-2; 7 nucleotides line up with TRBD1. Germline assignment: CDR1 SGHTA and CDR2 FQGNSA. The CDR3 loop spans 16 amino acids. Losses at the gene ends were 5 bases for V and 4 bases for J; bases not matched to a gene: 13. DNA for the CDR3: TGTGCCAGCAGCATAGGCGCCGGCGGGACAGTCTATGGCTACACCTTC. Its protein is CASSIGAGGTVYGYTF. The whole variable domain, filled in from reference TRBV7-2 and TRBJ1-2, reads GAGVSQSPSNKVTEKGKDVELRCDPISGHTALYWYRQSLGQGLEFLIYFQGNSAPDKSGLPSDRFSAERTGGSVSTLTIQRTQQEDSAVYLCASSIGAGGTVYGYTFGSGTRLTVV.

The chain has TRBV19 and TRBJ1-1; 7 positions match TRBD1. Germline V gene lookup returns CDR1 LNHDA and CDR2 SQIVND (reference sequence). Trimming removed 6 bases from V and 3 bases from J; junction bases left unmatched: 10. CDR3 size: 15 residues. The CDR3 DNA sequence: TGTGCCAGTAGAAGACAACAGGGGCGAGACACTGAAGCTTTCTTT. This gives the protein CASRRQQGRDTEAFF.

The chain joins TRBV2 to TRBJ2-5; TRBD2 agrees at 7 bases. CDR3 size: 15 residues. Germline V CDR1 and CDR2: SNHLY, FYNNEI. Trimming took 7 bases from V and 7 from J; bases not matched to a gene: 15. This chain's CDR3 is CASTQGGAGSRTQYF. CDR3 in DNA: TGTGCCAGCACTCAGGGAGGAGCGGGGTCCAGGACCCAGTACTTC.

The chain combines TRBV19 with TRBJ1-5; D is unresolved. CDR3 length: 14 amino acids. Trimming removed 6 bases at V and 3 bases at J, with 12 bases between. Germline V gene lookup returns CDR1 LNHDA and CDR2 SQIVND (reference sequence). CDR3 amino acids: CASRPGPINQPQHF. The CDR3 region has the DNA TGTGCCAGTAGGCCGGGTCCCATCAATCAGCCCCAGCATTTT.

The J gene is TRBJ2-7, the V gene TRBV28; maybe TRBD1 (5 bases). Trimming cost V 6 bases and J 7 bases, with 19 bases left between them. The CDR3 is 14 residues long. CDR1 and CDR2 from the germline V gene are MDHEN and SYDVKM. Here the CDR3 reads CASSLIHDSLEQYF. CDR3 in DNA: TGTGCCAGCAGCCTAATACATGACAGCCTGGAGCAGTACTTC.

The J gene is TRBJ2-7, the V gene TRBV13; 7 nucleotides match TRBD2. J lost 4 bases, V lost 4 bases, and 10 bases had no gene match. The CDR3 extends over 15 amino acids. Germline assignment: CDR1 PRHDT and CDR2 FYEKMQ (reference sequence). In nucleotides, the CDR3 is TGTGCCAGCAGCTCCCGGGGGGACCTTTTGTACGAGCAGTACTTC. Protein product: CASSSRGDLLYEQYF.

The chain is built from TRBV19 and TRBJ1-1, with TRBD1 matching 10 bases. Germline V gene sequence: CDR1 LNHDA, CDR2 SQIVND (reference sequence). V was clipped by 6 bases and J by 1 base; unmatched bases: 8. The CDR3 contains 16 residues. The CDR3 coding sequence is TGTGCCAGTAGAGCGTTCGGGACAGGGGAGAACACTGAAGCTTTCTTT. Protein sequence: CASRAFGTGENTEAFF.

The rearrangement links TRBV5-6 to TRBJ1-2; D gene unclear. Germline V gene data show CDR1 as SGHDT and CDR2 as YYEEEE. CDR3 length equals 17 residues. The V and J ends lost 0 bases and 6 bases respectively, with 21 bases between them. The CDR3 DNA follows: TGTGCCAGCAGCTTGGCGGTGGGCAGAGGGTCCAAGGATGGCTACACCTTC. This translates into CASSLAVGRGSKDGYTF.

The gene calls are TRBV6-2 or TRBV6-3 and TRBJ2-3; the D gene is possibly TRBD2 (5 bases). The CDR3 is made up of 14 amino acids. The ends were cut back, 3 bases at V and 0 bases at J, with 7 bases in the middle. The V gene's germline CDR1 is MNHEY and CDR2 SVGEGT. The DNA for the CDR3 is TGTGCCAGCAGTTATAGCGTGAGCACAGATACGCAGTATTTT. It specifies CASSYSVSTDTQYF.

The chain has TRBV12-5 and TRBJ2-3; weak D call: TRBD1 (5 bases). The V end was cut by 9 bases, the J end by 2 bases, with 9 bases between. Germline V gives CDR1 LGHNT, CDR2 FRNRAP. The CDR3 length is 12 residues. CDR3 sequence (DNA): TGTGCTAGCCAAGGGGACACAGATACGCAGTATTTT. Translated, it gives CASQGDTDTQYF.

This chain links TRBV11-2 with TRBJ2-1; D perhaps matches TRBD2 (6 bases). This CDR3 spans 15 amino acids. Per germline, CDR1 SGHAT and CDR2 FQNNGV. The V gene lost 1 base and the J gene lost 9 bases, with 16 bases spanning the gap. The CDR3 DNA is TGTGCCAGCAGCTTAGGGATGCCGGGGGTGGGTGAGCAGTTCTTC. Encoded protein: CASSLGMPGVGEQFF.

The chain is built from TRBV28 and TRBJ2-5; 8 nucleotides match TRBD2. Germline V gene data show CDR1 as MDHEN and CDR2 as SYDVKM. Germline trimming cut 1 base from V and 2 bases from J; bases unmatched to any gene: 9. CDR3 length equals 17 residues. The CDR3 spells CASSLLLPLAGQETQYF. The CDR3 DNA reads TGTGCCAGCAGTTTATTGTTGCCGTTAGCGGGGCAAGAGACCCAGTACTTC.

The gene calls are TRBV29-1 and TRBJ1-1, with 10 bases matching TRBD1. The trim removed 1 base at V and 6 bases at J, leaving 5 bases unmatched. The CDR3 contains 14 residues. Germline V gene lookup returns CDR1 SQVTM and CDR2 ANQGSEA. In DNA form, the CDR3 reads TGCAGCGTTGAAGCGGGACAGGGGTATTCTGAAGCTTTCTTT. The encoded protein is CSVEAGQGYSEAFF. The variable domain in full, with the rest retrieved from reference TRBV29-1 and TRBJ1-1, is SAVISQKPSRDICQRGTSLTIQCQVDSQVTMMFWYRQQPGQSLTLIATANQGSEATYESGFVIDKFPISRPNLTFSTLTVSNMSPEDSSIYLCSVEAGQGYSEAFFGQGTRLTVV.

In its sample, this clone was seen once. The chain uses TRBV19 and TRBJ2-7; TRBD1 is a possible D gene (5 bases). Trimming took off 6 bases at V and 3 bases at J, with 15 bases between the two ends. Germline V lookup: CDR1 LNHDA, CDR2 SQIVND (reference sequence). The CDR3 contains 14 residues. In DNA form, the CDR3 reads TGTGCCAGTAGCCAATTGGGCAGGGACTACGAGCAGTACTTC. Encoded protein: CASSQLGRDYEQYF.

The genes are TRBV11-2 and TRBJ1-6; 10 nucleotides agree with TRBD1. The CDR3 runs 16 residues. Germline V gene sequence: CDR1 SGHAT, CDR2 FQNNGV. Trimming cost V 1 base and J 6 bases; bases outside gene matches: 3. In DNA, the CDR3 is TGTGCCAGCAGCTTAGGACAGGGGGCAGGTAATTCACCCCTCCACTTT. It encodes CASSLGQGAGNSPLHF.

This chain links TRBV6-5 with TRBJ2-7, with a possible D match to TRBD2 (5 bases). The V gene lost 4 bases and the J gene lost 1 base, with 11 bases spanning the gap. CDR3 length: 14 residues. Germline V gene lookup returns CDR1 MNHEY and CDR2 SVGAGI. CDR3 amino acids: CASSLQTRSYEQYF. CDR3 nucleotides: TGTGCCAGCAGTTTGCAAACTAGATCCTACGAGCAGTACTTC.

The chain links TRBV5-1 to TRBJ2-7, with TRBD1 as a possible D gene (6 bases). This CDR3 is built from 15 residues. The V gene's germline CDR1 is SGHRS and CDR2 YFSETQ. V lost 5 bases, J lost 0 bases, and 15 bases lay in between. CDR3: CASRVDSPLSYEQYF. The CDR3 DNA reads as TGCGCCAGCAGAGTGGACAGTCCTCTCTCCTACGAGCAGTACTTC.

The chain joins TRBV6-5 to TRBJ2-7; the D gene is possibly TRBD2 (6 bases). Germline lookup yields CDR1 MNHEY and CDR2 SVGAGI. The V gene lost 0 bases and the J gene lost 3 bases, with 15 bases spanning the gap. This CDR3 is built from 16 residues. Here the CDR3 DNA reads TGTGCCAGCAGTTACTCGGGGGACTTGGTCCTCTACGAGCAGTACTTC. Residues: CASSYSGDLVLYEQYF.

The CDR3 DNA is TGTGCCAGTAGTCCCTGGACAGGGCGGGACACCGGGGAGCTGTTTTTT. It translates to CASSPWTGRDTGELFF. V gene TRBV19 combines with J gene TRBJ2-2, with 8 bases that match TRBD1. Germline V lookup: CDR1 LNHDA, CDR2 SQIVND (reference sequence). The CDR3 extends over 16 amino acids. The trim removed 5 bases at V and 3 bases at J, leaving 8 bases unmatched.

The chain uses TRBV5-5 and TRBJ1-1; TRBD1 matches at 9 bases. J gave up 2 bases and V 4 bases, and 6 bases lay outside the gene matches. The CDR3 runs 15 residues. Germline CDR1 and CDR2: SGHKS and YYEKEE (reference sequence). The CDR3 DNA sequence: TGTGCCAGCAGCGTACGGACAGGGGCAAACACTGAAGCTTTCTTT. Translation gives CASSVRTGANTEAFF.

V gene TRBV2 combines with J gene TRBJ1-4, with no clear D. The CDR3 spans 12 residues. V gave up 8 bases and J gave up 6 bases, with 10 bases separating them. The germline V gene encodes CDR1 SNHLY and CDR2 FYNNEI. CDR3 residues: CASSEQDEKLFF. CDR3 coding DNA: TGTGCCAGCTCAGAGCAGGATGAAAAACTGTTTTTT.

The chain links TRBV6-6 to TRBJ2-5; D perhaps matches TRBD1 (5 bases). Per germline, CDR1 MNHNY and CDR2 SVGAGI (reference sequence). Trimming took off 8 bases at V and 5 bases at J, with 21 bases between the two ends. The CDR3 covers 15 residues. In nucleotides, the CDR3 is TGTGCCAGCGTCCCCACAGGACCCAAGGGGGAGACCCAGTACTTC. This gives the protein CASVPTGPKGETQYF.

The gene calls are TRBV7-9 and TRBJ1-5, with 7 nucleotides matching TRBD1. Germline V gene data show CDR1 as SEHNR and CDR2 as FQNEAQ (reference sequence). CDR3 length: 16 amino acids. V shed 5 bases and J 7 bases; nucleotides not matched to a gene: 14. The chain's CDR3 is CASSVRDRFPLQPQHF. The CDR3, as DNA: TGTGCCAGCAGCGTCCGGGACAGATTCCCTTTACAGCCCCAGCATTTT.

The chain couples TRBV5-5 to TRBJ1-2, with D uncertain. Looked up from germline, CDR1 is SGHKS and CDR2 is YYEKEE (reference sequence). V was clipped by 2 bases and J by 4 bases, with 15 bases between them. The CDR3 has 15 residues. The DNA for the CDR3 is TGTGCCAGCAGCTTATACCCTCGGGAGGGCTATGGCTACACCTTC. Translating gives CASSLYPREGYGYTF.